This T cell receptor (beta chain) comes out of a study of blood T cell repertoires in COVID-19. Study context: Sources were T cells, B-cell-depleted T cells, or PBMCs; the material itself was cDNA or gDNA.

A single count supports this clone. As handled by the study authors: Amplification with reference gene primers provided the estimates of nucleated cell counts. Measured with immunoSEQ multiplex PCR; TCRdb has only the in-frame clones, and not every one. That table is the source of V, J and clone size, and D and trimming were worked out from the DNA. Among nearly 30,000 clones listed, more than 90% were seen once. The germline CDR1 and CDR2 sequences are SEHNR and FQNEAQ (reference sequence). The CDR3 is made up of 15 amino acids. Trimming removed 5 bases from V and 0 bases from J; junction bases left unmatched: 7.

The sequencing input was peripheral blood. The TCR originated in a man between 65 and 80 years old with active or convalescent COVID-19. This sequence joins TRBV7-9 and TRBJ2-7, with 7 positions matching TRBD1. The CDR3 nucleotides are TGTGCCAGCAGCAACTCACAGGGGAGCTCCTACGAGCAGTACTTC. Its protein product is CASSNSQGSSYEQYF. Drawing the rest from reference TRBV7-9 and TRBJ2-7, the complete variable domain is DTGVSQNPRHKITKRGQNVTFRCDPISEHNRLYWYRQTLGQGPEFLTYFQNEAQLEKSRLLSDRFSAERPKGSFSTLEIQRTEQGDSAMYLCASSNSQGSSYEQYFGPGTRLTVT.